The following is a TCR beta chain sequence with its context. This clone appeared a few times. What antigen it recognizes has not been identified. Nothing much larger sits one base from this clone, and base qualities are not available. This record belongs to a study of T cell changes during pregnancy in multiple sclerosis (dated by TCRdb to between 2018 and 2020). Study-wide context: The study examined how the T cell repertoire changed over the course of pregnancy in women with multiple sclerosis.

The method behind the library was the immunoSEQ multiplex PCR assay. TCRdb mirrors the immuneACCESS table, restricted to in-frame sequences. Some clones are absent from its copies; in checked studies, under half trace to an unresolved V gene, and the reason for the others is unknown. This sample holds fewer than 45,000 clones; 89% were observed only once. Of the sample, 0.6% to 0.9% is held by the ten largest clones. Reading the germline V gene gives CDR1 SNHLY and CDR2 FYNNEI. From the cysteine up to the phenylalanine, the CDR3 has a length of 13 residues. Only the CDR3 portion is preserved as DNA: 39 bases, with reading frame beginning at the first base. V is reduced by 2 bases and J by 6 bases, leaving a spacing of 11 bases between them.

The chain is encoded by TRBV2 joined to TRBJ2-7; a weak D assignment points to TRBD2 (5 bases agree). Sample: CD4+ T cells from peripheral blood mononuclear cells, taken after pregnancy. This TCR was recovered from a female donor in good health, enrolled as a control in a pregnancy study. The DNA reads as follows: TGTGCCAGCAGTGAACCCGGGGTGGTCGAGCAGTACTTC. It translates as CASSEPGVVEQYF. Joined to the reference TRBV2 and TRBJ2-7 proteins, this CDR3 gives the full variable domain: EPEVTQTPSHQVTQMGQEVILRCVPISNHLYFYWYRQILGQKVEFLVSFYNNEISEKSEIFDDQFSVERPDGSNFTLKIRSTKLEDSAMYFCASSEPGVVEQYFGPGTRLTVT.